This entry lists 18 T cell receptor beta chains sequenced from one sample in a study of early T cells in non-severe SARS-CoV-2 infection. TCRdb called the 5' RACE reads again in MiXCR, with one record for every CDR3 protein. The sample holds tens of thousands of distinct CDR3 sequences; about 10% are singletons and the top ten take around 6.3%. The sequenced sample was whole blood. These TCRs come from an adult who was a healthcare worker with PCR-confirmed SARS-CoV-2 infection or an uninfected control (not recorded which).

The table lists this clonotype with many counts. The rearrangement uses TRBV20-1 and TRBJ2-1; D may be TRBD2 (6 bases). This CDR3 region has 16 residues. V was clipped by 1 base and J by 7 bases, with 20 bases between them. CDR1 and CDR2 (germline): DFQATT, SNEGSKA (reference sequence). The DNA of the CDR3 is TGCAGTGCTAGAGGGCTCGGGAGTGGGGTGCTGAATGAGCAGTTCTTC. It is translated as CSARGLGSGVLNEQFF.

The V gene is TRBV29-1, the J gene TRBJ1-1, with unresolved D. The CDR3 is made up of 11 amino acids. The V end was cut by 6 bases, the J end by 5 bases, with 10 bases between. In germline, CDR1 is SQVTM, CDR2 ANQGSEA. The CDR3 DNA reads as TGCAGCGTCGCACCGGATACTGAAGCTTTCTTT. Amino acid sequence: CSVAPDTEAFF.

The chain joins TRBV29-1 to TRBJ2-4, with D perhaps TRBD1 (5 bases). The germline V and J ends were trimmed by 8 bases and 5 bases, with 13 bases remaining between them. The germline gives CDR1 SQVTM, CDR2 ANQGSEA. This CDR3 spans 12 amino acids. CDR3 loop: CSIQGFENIQYF. The CDR3, as DNA: TGCAGCATTCAGGGTTTTGAAAACATTCAGTACTTC. Using reference TRBV29-1 and TRBJ2-4 for the parts outside the CDR3, the full variable domain is SAVISQKPSRDICQRGTSLTIQCQVDSQVTMMFWYRQQPGQSLTLIATANQGSEATYESGFVIDKFPISRPNLTFSTLTVSNMSPEDSSIYLCSIQGFENIQYFGAGTRLSVL.

This clonotype was observed once. The gene calls are TRBV7-2 and TRBJ1-1, with D possibly matching TRBD1 (5 bases). Germline CDR1 SGHTA, CDR2 FQGNSA. The CDR3 sequence is 15 residues long. The ends were cut back, 2 bases at V and 6 bases at J, with 16 bases in the middle. The CDR3, as DNA: TGTGCCAGCAGCTTATTTGTCAGGGAAGGCGCTGAAGCTTTCTTT. Translated: CASSLFVREGAEAFF.

This clonotype was counted only a few times. The rearrangement uses TRBV28 and TRBJ1-1, with 7 bases fitting TRBD1. CDR3 size: 12 residues. Per the germline V gene, CDR1 is MDHEN and CDR2 is SYDVKM. Germline trimming cut 8 bases from V and 1 base from J; bases unmatched to any gene: 1. The CDR3 DNA sequence: TGTGCCAGCCGACAGGGGAACACTGAAGCTTTCTTT. It encodes CASRQGNTEAFF. Based on the CDR3 plus reference TRBV28 and TRBJ1-1, the full variable domain is DVKVTQSSRYLVKRTGEKVFLECVQDMDHENMFWYRQDPGLGLRLIYFSYDVKMKEKGDIPEGYSVSREKKERFSLILESASTNQTSMYLCASRQGNTEAFFGQGTRLTVV.

This clonotype was detected only a few times. The rearrangement uses TRBV18 and TRBJ2-7; 8 bases map to TRBD1. Trimming took 3 bases from V and 5 from J; bases not matched to a gene: 12. The CDR3 sequence is 16 residues long. Germline CDR1 KGHSH, CDR2 LQKENI. In DNA, the CDR3 is TGTGCCAGCTCACCCTTTACAGGGGGGAGGAGGGACGAGCAGTACTTC. This gives the protein CASSPFTGGRRDEQYF. The whole variable domain, filled in from reference TRBV18 and TRBJ2-7, reads NAGVMQNPRHLVRRRGQEARLRCSPMKGHSHVYWYRQLPEEGLKFMVYLQKENIIDESGMPKERFSAEFPKEGPSILRIQQVVRGDSAAYFCASSPFTGGRRDEQYFGPGTRLTVT.

This clonotype was detected many times. The V and J genes are TRBV7-2 and TRBJ2-7, with 8 bases lining up with TRBD2. Germline CDR1 and CDR2: SGHTA and FQGNSA. The CDR3 covers 15 residues. The J segment lost 4 bases and the V segment lost 7 bases, leaving 12 bases of the junction unmatched. This chain's CDR3 is CASTPGASGHYEQYF. In nucleotides, the CDR3 is TGTGCCAGCACCCCCGGCGCTAGCGGGCATTACGAGCAGTACTTC. The variable domain in full, with the rest retrieved from reference TRBV7-2 and TRBJ2-7, is GAGVSQSPSNKVTEKGKDVELRCDPISGHTALYWYRQSLGQGLEFLIYFQGNSAPDKSGLPSDRFSAERTGGSVSTLTIQRTQQEDSAVYLCASTPGASGHYEQYFGPGTRLTVT.

CDR3 region: CASSQGSDTIYF. The CDR3 DNA is TGTGCCAGTTCACAGGGTTCGGACACCATATATTTT. The V gene is TRBV12-3 or TRBV12-4, the J gene TRBJ1-3, with a weak D call TRBD1 (6 bases). V dropped 9 bases and J dropped 8 bases, with 14 bases sitting between them. The CDR3 has 12 residues.

V is TRBV4-1 and J is TRBJ1-2; D is unclear. Germline V gene lookup returns CDR1 MGHRA and CDR2 YSYEKL. V gave up 3 bases and J gave up 2 bases, with 10 bases separating them. The length of the CDR3 is 14 residues. The CDR3 loop is CASSQEDGNYGYTF. CDR3 sequence (DNA): TGCGCCAGCAGCCAGGAGGACGGAAACTATGGCTACACCTTC.

The chain uses TRBV11-1 and TRBJ2-7; no clear D. The V end lost 1 base, the J end lost 5 bases, and 9 bases lay between the germline ends. CDR1 and CDR2 (germline): SGHAT, FQDESV (reference sequence). This CDR3 spans 13 amino acids. As DNA, the CDR3 is TGTGCCAGCAGCTTAGACTCGTGGAACGAGCAGTACTTC. Its protein product is CASSLDSWNEQYF.

This clonotype was observed a few times. This rearrangement joins TRBV7-2 to TRBJ2-5; D is perhaps TRBD1 or TRBD2 (5 bases each). Germline V gene lookup returns CDR1 SGHTA and CDR2 FQGNSA. The length of the CDR3 is 14 residues. V dropped 5 bases and J dropped 7 bases, with 17 bases sitting between them. The CDR3 loop reads CASSGDGTSVTQYF. The CDR3 nucleotides are TGTGCCAGCAGCGGGGACGGAACCTCTGTGACCCAGTACTTC.

This clonotype was seen a handful of times. The chain is built from TRBV20-1 and TRBJ2-7; 10 nucleotides match TRBD2. Germline CDR1 DFQATT, CDR2 SNEGSKA (reference sequence). This CDR3 has 15 residues. Trimming at V came to 0 bases and at J to 5 bases, leaving 7 bases not matched to a gene. The CDR3 sequence is CSARDSGRTVNEQYF. Written as DNA, the CDR3 is TGCAGTGCTAGAGATAGCGGGAGGACAGTGAACGAGCAGTACTTC.

The rearrangement uses TRBV6-5 and TRBJ2-5; 7 bases line up with TRBD2. Germline trimming cut 6 bases from V and 4 bases from J; bases unmatched to any gene: 14. Germline V lookup: CDR1 MNHEY, CDR2 SVGAGI. This CDR3 has 16 residues. This CDR3 reads CASSFGGLEGGETQYF. In nucleotides, the CDR3 is TGTGCCAGCAGCTTCGGCGGACTAGAGGGAGGAGAGACCCAGTACTTC.

At least ten counts were recorded for this clonotype. This CDR3 reads CASSLGPGGRNTEAFF. CDR3 in DNA: TGTGCCAGCAGCCTGGGCCCGGGGGGAAGGAACACTGAAGCTTTCTTT. The chain couples TRBV5-4 to TRBJ1-1, with a tentative D call TRBD1 (5 bases). The length of the CDR3 is 16 residues. V shed 4 bases and J shed 1 base, with 17 bases lying between them. Germline assignment: CDR1 SGHNT and CDR2 YYREEE (reference sequence).

Regarding this clonotype: A read error is possible here, since a much larger clone lies one base away. The chain couples TRBV7-8 to TRBJ2-5; 10 nucleotides line up with TRBD2. The germline V gene has CDR1 SGHVS and CDR2 FQNEAQ. This CDR3 has 16 amino acids. CDR3 in amino acids: CTSSKAPSGSFETQYF. The CDR3 coding sequence is TGTACCAGCAGCAAAGCGCCTAGCGGGAGTTTTGAGACCCAGTACTTC.

This clonotype was found many times. CDR3 region: CASSQGRSYGYTF. Here the CDR3 DNA reads TGTGCCAGCAGCCAAGGACGGTCGTATGGCTACACCTTC. The chain employs TRBV14 and TRBJ1-2; D not certain. Trimming pared 1 base from V and 5 bases from J, leaving 8 bases between. Looked up from germline, CDR1 is SGHDN and CDR2 is FVKESK. The CDR3 sequence is 13 residues long.

This clonotype was seen only a few times. This chain links TRBV7-6 with TRBJ2-7, with 13 bases lining up with TRBD2. The CDR3 extends over 18 amino acids. The ends lost 5 bases at V and 0 bases at J; junction bases unmatched: 10. Germline V CDR1 and CDR2: SGHVS, FNYEAQ. Here the CDR3 DNA reads TGTGCCAGCAGCCTCCGGACTAGCGGGAGCCAACTCTCCTACGAGCAGTACTTC. It translates to CASSLRTSGSQLSYEQYF. Complete variable domain (other parts from reference TRBV7-6 and TRBJ2-7): GAGVSQSPRYKVTKRGQDVALRCDPISGHVSLYWYRQALGQGPEFLTYFNYEAQQDKSGLPNDRFSAERPEGSISTLTIQRTEQRDSAMYRCASSLRTSGSQLSYEQYFGPGTRLTVT.

V is TRBV20-1 and J is TRBJ2-1; 8 bases map to TRBD2. The length of the CDR3 is 16 residues. V gave up 0 bases and J gave up 4 bases; unmatched junction bases: 8. Germline assignment: CDR1 DFQATT and CDR2 SNEGSKA (reference sequence). This CDR3 reads CSARDPSSGRYNEQFF. The CDR3, as DNA: TGCAGTGCTAGAGATCCGTCTAGCGGGCGATACAATGAGCAGTTCTTC.